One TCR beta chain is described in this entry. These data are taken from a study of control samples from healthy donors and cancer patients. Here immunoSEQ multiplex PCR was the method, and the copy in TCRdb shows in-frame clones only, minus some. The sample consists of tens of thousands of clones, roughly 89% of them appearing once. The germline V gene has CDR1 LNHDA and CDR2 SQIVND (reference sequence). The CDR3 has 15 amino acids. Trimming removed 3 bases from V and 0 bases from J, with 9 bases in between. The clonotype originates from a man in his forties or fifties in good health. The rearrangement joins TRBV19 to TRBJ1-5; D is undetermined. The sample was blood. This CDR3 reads CASSIVWDSNQPQHF. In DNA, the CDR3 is TGTGCCAGTAGTATTGTCTGGGATAGCAATCAGCCCCAGCATTTT. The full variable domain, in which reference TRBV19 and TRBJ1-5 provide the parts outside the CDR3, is DGGITQSPKYLFRKEGQNVTLSCEQNLNHDAMYWYRQDPGQGLRLIYYSQIVNDFQKGDIAEGYSVSREKKESFPLTVTSAQKNPTAFYLCASSIVWDSNQPQHFGDGTRLSIL.